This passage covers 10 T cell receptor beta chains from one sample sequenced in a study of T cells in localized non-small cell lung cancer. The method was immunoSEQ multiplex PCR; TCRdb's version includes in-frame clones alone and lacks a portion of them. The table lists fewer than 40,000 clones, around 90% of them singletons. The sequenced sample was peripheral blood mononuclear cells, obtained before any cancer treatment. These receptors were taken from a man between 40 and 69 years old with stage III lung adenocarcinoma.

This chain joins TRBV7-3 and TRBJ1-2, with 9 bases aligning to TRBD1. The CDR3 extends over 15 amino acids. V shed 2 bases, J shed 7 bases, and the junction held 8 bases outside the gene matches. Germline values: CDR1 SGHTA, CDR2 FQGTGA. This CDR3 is CASSLSAQGAVGYTF. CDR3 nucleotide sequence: TGTGCCAGCAGCTTATCAGCACAGGGGGCGGTTGGCTACACCTTC. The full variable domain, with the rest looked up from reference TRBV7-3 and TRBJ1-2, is GAGVSQTPSNKVTEKGKYVELRCDPISGHTALYWYRQSLGQGPEFLIYFQGTGAADDSGLPNDRFFAVRPEGSVSTLKIQRTERGDSAVYLCASSLSAQGAVGYTFGSGTRLTVV.

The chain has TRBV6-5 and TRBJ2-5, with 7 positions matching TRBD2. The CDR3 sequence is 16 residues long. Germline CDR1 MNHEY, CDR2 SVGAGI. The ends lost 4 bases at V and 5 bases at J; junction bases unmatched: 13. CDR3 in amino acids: CASSSPSAGRRETQYF. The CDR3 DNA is TGTGCCAGCAGTTCGCCTTCAGCGGGGCGTCGGGAGACCCAGTACTTC.

As DNA, the CDR3 is TGTGCCAGCAGTTACCTGGGGGCTAGCAATCAGCCCCAGCATTTT. This translates into CASSYLGASNQPQHF. This chain links TRBV6-6 with TRBJ1-5; tentative D call: TRBD1 (6 bases). Germline lookup yields CDR1 MNHNY and CDR2 SVGAGI (reference sequence). The germline V and J ends were trimmed by 2 bases and 0 bases, with 8 bases remaining between them. The CDR3 extends over 15 amino acids.

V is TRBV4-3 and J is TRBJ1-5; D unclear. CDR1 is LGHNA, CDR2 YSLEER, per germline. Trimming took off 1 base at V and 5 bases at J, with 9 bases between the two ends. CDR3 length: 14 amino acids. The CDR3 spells CASSQAPYDQPQHF. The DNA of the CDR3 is TGCGCCAGCAGCCAAGCCCCATACGATCAGCCCCAGCATTTT.

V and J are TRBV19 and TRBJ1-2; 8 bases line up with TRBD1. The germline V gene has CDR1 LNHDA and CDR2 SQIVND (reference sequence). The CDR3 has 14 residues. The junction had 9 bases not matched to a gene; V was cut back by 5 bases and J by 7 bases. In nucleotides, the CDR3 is TGTGCCAGTAGTCCTCGGACAGGGTCGCCTGGCTACACCTTC. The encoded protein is CASSPRTGSPGYTF.

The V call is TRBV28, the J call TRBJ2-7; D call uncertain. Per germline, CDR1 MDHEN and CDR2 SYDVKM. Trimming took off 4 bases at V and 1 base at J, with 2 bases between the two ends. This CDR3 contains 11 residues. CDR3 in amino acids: CASSSSYEQYF. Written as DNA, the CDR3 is TGTGCCAGCAGTTCTTCCTACGAGCAGTACTTC.

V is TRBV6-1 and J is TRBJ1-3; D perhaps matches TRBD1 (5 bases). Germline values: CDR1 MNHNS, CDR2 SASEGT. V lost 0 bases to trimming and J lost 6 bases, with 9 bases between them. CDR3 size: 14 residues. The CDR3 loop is CASSEAGVLNTIYF. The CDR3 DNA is TGTGCCAGCAGTGAAGCGGGGGTTCTAAACACCATATATTTT.

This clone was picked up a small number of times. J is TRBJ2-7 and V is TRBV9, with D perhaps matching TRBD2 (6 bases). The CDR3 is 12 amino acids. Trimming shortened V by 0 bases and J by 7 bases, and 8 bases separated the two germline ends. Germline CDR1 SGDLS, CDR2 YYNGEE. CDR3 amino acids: CASSVAAGEQYF. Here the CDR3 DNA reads TGTGCCAGCAGCGTAGCCGCGGGGGAGCAGTACTTC.

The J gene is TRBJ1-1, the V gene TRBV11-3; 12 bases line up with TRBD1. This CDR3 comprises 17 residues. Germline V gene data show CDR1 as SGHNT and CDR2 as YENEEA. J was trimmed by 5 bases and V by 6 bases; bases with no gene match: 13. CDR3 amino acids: CASRQSPGQGARTEAFF. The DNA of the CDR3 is TGTGCCAGCAGACAGTCACCGGGACAGGGGGCGCGGACTGAAGCTTTCTTT.

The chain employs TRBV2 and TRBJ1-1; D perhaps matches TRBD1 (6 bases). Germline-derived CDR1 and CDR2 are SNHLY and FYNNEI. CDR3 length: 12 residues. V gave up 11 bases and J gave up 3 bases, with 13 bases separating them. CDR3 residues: CAGVQGYTEAFF. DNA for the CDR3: TGTGCCGGCGTCCAGGGGTACACTGAAGCTTTCTTT.